This entry describes one TCR beta chain. Its target antigen remains unknown. The input lacks base qualities; no much larger clone sits a single base away. Each collaborating institution followed its own protocols to collect whole blood in K2EDTA tubes. For TCRbeta analysis, collaborators shipped samples in one of three forms: frozen whole blood, isolated PBMCs, or DNA extracted from either of those sample types. The sample comes from a study of blood T cell repertoires in COVID-19 (dated by TCRdb to 2018 to 2021). For the study in its entirety: Samples covering the acute and convalescent phases of COVID-19 were provided by collaborators in the United States, Italy and Spain. The material from the prospective study consisted of cDNA or gDNA derived from T cells, B-cell-depleted T cells, or PBMCs. Subjects who had been exposed to COVID-19, were actively infected with it, or had recovered from it provided the deeply sampled blood TCRbeta repertoires that made up the dataset. The repertoires were made available in a free public database intended to serve as a resource for research on the immune response to SARS-CoV-2. Samples came from the ongoing ImmuneRACE study (first 160 participants) plus 1,254 subjects from 6 global collaborators. Nearly every sample came with metadata listing a de-identified subject ID, COVID-19 status, age in years and sex. HLA class I and class II types, where available, came from metadata supplied by the sample provider rather than from assay-based typing. Summary of the overall study and its limitations: How much clinical and demographic metadata was included differed by source and by participant, and the metadata was provided uncurated.

The germline V gene sets CDR1 to SGHRS and CDR2 to YFSETQ. The CDR3 measures 16 amino acids from cysteine to phenylalanine. Only the CDR3 region is kept as DNA, spanning 48 bases read in frame from base 1. Trimming leaves V shorter by 0 bases and J shorter by 4 bases, with the junction holding 6 bases beyond the gene matches. The immunoSEQ Assay, a bias-controlled multiplex PCR, was used to amplify TCRbeta CDR3 regions from genomic DNA. As for how the authors treated the data: Nucleated cell counts per sample were estimated from amplification of reference gene primers within the assay. To quantify the absolute abundance of each unique TCRbeta CDR3 rearrangement, sequence reads were collapsed and filtered. For each sample, productive Simpson clonality was calculated by taking the square root of Simpson's diversity index across productive rearrangements. In TCRdb, the immuneACCESS table is reduced to in-frame sequences with V and J assigned. These tables do not hold every clone; where another copy was compared, an unresolved V gene accounts for under half, and the others remain unexplained. The V and J calls and clone size are taken from that table; D and trimming were inferred from the DNA. The sample data list about 140,000 clones, and approximately 80% of these were observed just once. The top ten hold around 16% of the sample.

The specimen sequenced was peripheral blood. This receptor was identified in a man in his forties or fifties with acute or convalescent COVID-19. In this chain, TRBV5-1 is recombined with TRBJ2-3; 9 bases in the junction line up with TRBD1. Read as DNA, the sequence is TGCGCCAGCAGCTTGGATGGGACAGGGATGTCAGATACGCAGTATTTT. Translated, it reads CASSLDGTGMSDTQYF. Extended through the reference TRBV5-1 and TRBJ2-3 proteins, this CDR3 yields the full variable domain: KAGVTQTPRYLIKTRGQQVTLSCSPISGHRSVSWYQQTPGQGLQFLFEYFSETQRNKGNFPGRFSGRQFSNSRSEMNVSTLELGDSALYLCASSLDGTGMSDTQYFGPGTRLTVL.